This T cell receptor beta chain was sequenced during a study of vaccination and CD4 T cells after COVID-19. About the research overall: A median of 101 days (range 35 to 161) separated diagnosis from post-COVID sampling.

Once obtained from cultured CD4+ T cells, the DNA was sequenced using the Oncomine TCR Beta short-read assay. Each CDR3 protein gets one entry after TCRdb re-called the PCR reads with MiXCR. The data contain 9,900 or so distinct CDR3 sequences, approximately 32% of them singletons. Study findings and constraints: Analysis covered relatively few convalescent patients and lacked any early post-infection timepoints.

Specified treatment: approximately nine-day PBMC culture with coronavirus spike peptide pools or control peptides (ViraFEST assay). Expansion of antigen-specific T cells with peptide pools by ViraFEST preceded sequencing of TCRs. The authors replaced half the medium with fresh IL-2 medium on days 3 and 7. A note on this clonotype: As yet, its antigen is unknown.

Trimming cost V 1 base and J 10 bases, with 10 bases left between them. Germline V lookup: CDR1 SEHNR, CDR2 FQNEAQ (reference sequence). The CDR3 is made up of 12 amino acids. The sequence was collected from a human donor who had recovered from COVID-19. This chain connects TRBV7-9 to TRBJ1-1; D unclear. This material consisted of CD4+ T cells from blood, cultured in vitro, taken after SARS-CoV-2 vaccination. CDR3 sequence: CASSLVEATAFF. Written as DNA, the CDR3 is TGTGCCAGCAGCTTAGTAGAGGCGACAGCTTTCTTT.